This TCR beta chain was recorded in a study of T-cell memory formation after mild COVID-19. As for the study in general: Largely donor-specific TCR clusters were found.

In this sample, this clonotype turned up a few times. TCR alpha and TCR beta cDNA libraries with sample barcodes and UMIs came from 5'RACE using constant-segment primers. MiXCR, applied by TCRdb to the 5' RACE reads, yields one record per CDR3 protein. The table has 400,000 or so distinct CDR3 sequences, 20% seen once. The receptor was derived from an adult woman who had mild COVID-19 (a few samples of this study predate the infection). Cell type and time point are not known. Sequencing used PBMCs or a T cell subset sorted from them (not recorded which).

The CDR3 DNA reads as TGCGCCAGCAGCTTGGTTGGCAGGGGGCTTGGGATGAACACTGAAGCTTTCTTT. The encoded protein is CASSLVGRGLGMNTEAFF. The chain uses TRBV5-1 and TRBJ1-1; 8 nucleotides agree with TRBD1. The length of the CDR3 is 18 residues. V was clipped by 0 bases and J by 0 bases; unmatched bases: 10. Germline assignment: CDR1 SGHRS and CDR2 YFSETQ.